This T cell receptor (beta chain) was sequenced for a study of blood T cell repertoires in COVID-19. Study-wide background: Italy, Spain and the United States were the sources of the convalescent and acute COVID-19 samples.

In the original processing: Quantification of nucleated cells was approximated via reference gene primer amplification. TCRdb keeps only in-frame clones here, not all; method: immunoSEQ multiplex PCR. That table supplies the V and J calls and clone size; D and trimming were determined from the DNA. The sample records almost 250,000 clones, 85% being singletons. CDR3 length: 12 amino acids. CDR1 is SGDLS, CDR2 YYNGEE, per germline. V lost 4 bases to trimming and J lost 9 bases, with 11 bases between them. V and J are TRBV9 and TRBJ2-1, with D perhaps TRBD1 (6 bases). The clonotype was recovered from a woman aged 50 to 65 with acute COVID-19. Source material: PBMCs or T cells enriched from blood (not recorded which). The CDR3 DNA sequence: TGTGCCAGCAGCCCCAGGGGCTTTGAGCAGTTCTTC. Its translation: CASSPRGFEQFF.